This T cell receptor (beta chain) was profiled in a study of T cells after yellow fever vaccination (dated by TCRdb to the late 2010s). Background for the entire study: The SMART-Seq v4 Ultra Low Input RNA kit was used to prepare libraries from fractions with low cell numbers. To follow T-cell clones before and after both primary and booster YFV17D yellow fever vaccination, bulk TCR alpha and beta repertoires underwent longitudinal sequencing. The cohort comprised two healthy male donors, one aged 18 to 30 and one aged 30 to 39 years. Blood samples were taken at several timepoints before and after primary and secondary immunization, and bulk PBMC replicates and cell subsets were isolated.

Reading the label with the study, this specimen's treatment or condition is: live attenuated yellow fever vaccine strain. Two biological replicates of bulk PBMCs were collected at each blood-draw timepoint. PBMCs were isolated from peripheral blood using a standard Ficoll-Paque protocol. TriZol was used to extract RNA from bulk PBMCs, from CD4 and CD8 fractions, and from dextramer-positive and dextramer-negative fractions. Beyond this particular receptor, the publication reports: After the booster, most of the clones that had expanded following primary vaccination were detected again (approximately 96% of CD4 and 88% of CD8), which suggests that memory was broadly maintained. Because only a couple of donors were included in the study, the extent to which the findings can be generalized is limited. Compared with the primary T-cell response, the secondary T-cell response was weaker but faster, peaking on day 5 rather than day 15. A small fraction of clonotypes appeared in both the CD4 and CD8 compartments, likely as a result of convergent recombination. Computational filtering was needed because FACS-sorted repertoires could contain abundant contaminating clonotypes from the bulk population.

Synthesis of TCR cDNA relied on 5'RACE template switching, a step that introduced a universal primer site along with unique molecular identifiers. Priming of cDNA synthesis was performed from both the TCR alpha and TCR beta constant segments. Library amplification involved two PCR steps, and the second step added sample barcodes and sequencing adapters. Libraries were sequenced on Illumina HiSeq 2500 (2x100 bp) or NovaSeq (2x150 bp). The original pipeline was this. MIGEC handled demultiplexing of reads and collapsing into UMI consensus sequences, while MiXCR performed V(D)J alignment. Clonotypes responding to the vaccine were identified with edgeR on replicate PBMC samples, with the criteria of FDR below 0.01 and a log2 fold change above 5 up to day 15. Each bulk clonotype received a CD4 or CD8 identity based on whether the sequenced CD4 or CD8 repertoire contained that clonotype at higher abundance. The public reads were reanalyzed by TCRdb: fastp trimming at Q25, MiXCR alignment, in-frame beta chains only. A single entry per CDR3 protein holds the most common genes and DNA from its merged rows. TCRdb assigned the V and J calls; the authors' analysis was not used. The sample table records 450,000 to 550,000 distinct CDR3 sequences; 20% to 25% of these occur just once. The ten largest clones take up about 16% of the sample.

Regarding this clonotype: This clone's antigen is unknown. No base-level quality is on record; no much larger clone is a single base apart.

Based on the germline V gene, the CDR1 and CDR2 sequences are ENHRY and SYGVKD. Including the terminal cysteine and phenylalanine, the CDR3 comprises 15 residues. Solely the CDR3 DNA is kept, with 45 bases framed from the first base. V and J are trimmed by 5 bases and 4 bases, and the gene matches miss 4 bases of the junction. The TCR comes from a man between 18 and 29 years old who received the YFV17D yellow fever vaccine. The rearrangement combines TRBV10-3 with TRBJ2-2; TRBD2 matches 10 bases in the middle. This material consisted of PBMCs, taken approximately 20 days after the first yellow fever vaccination. The CDR3 region: CAISQERGGTGELFF. Here is the DNA: TGTGCCATCAGTCAGGAGCGGGGGGGCACCGGGGAGCTGTTTTTT.